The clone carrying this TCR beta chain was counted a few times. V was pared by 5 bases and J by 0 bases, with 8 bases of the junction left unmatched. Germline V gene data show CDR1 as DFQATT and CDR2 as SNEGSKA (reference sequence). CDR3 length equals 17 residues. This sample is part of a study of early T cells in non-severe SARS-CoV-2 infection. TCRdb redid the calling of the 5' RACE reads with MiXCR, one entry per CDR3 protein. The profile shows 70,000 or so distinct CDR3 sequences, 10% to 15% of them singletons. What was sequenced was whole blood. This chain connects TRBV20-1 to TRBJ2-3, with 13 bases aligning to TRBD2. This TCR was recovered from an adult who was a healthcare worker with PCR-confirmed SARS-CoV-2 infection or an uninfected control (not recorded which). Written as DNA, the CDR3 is TGCAGTGCTGGAAGGACTAGCGGGGGCCTTAGCACAGATACGCAGTATTTT. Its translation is CSAGRTSGGLSTDTQYF.